A single sample gave rise to the 27 T cell receptor beta chains below, sequenced in a study of cytomegalovirus exposure and HLA in healthy donors (dated by TCRdb to about 2017). Library preparation was by the immunoSEQ multiplex PCR assay. TCRdb took over this immuneACCESS table, retaining in-frame rearrangements with V and J assigned. Such tables are incomplete; in checked studies, under half of the missing clones stem from an unresolved V gene, and the remainder is unexplained. In this sample the table shows 280,000 or so clones, approximately 88% of which occur a single time. Jointly, the top ten make up approximately 0.88% of the sample. Sequenced material: PBMCs. The receptor source for this set is a woman aged 18-29 years in good health and CMV-seronegative.

A few counts support this clone. The rearrangement uses TRBV6-1 and TRBJ1-2, with D maybe TRBD1 (5 bases). CDR1 and CDR2 from the germline V gene are MNHNS and SASEGT. With 4 bases removed from V and 4 bases from J, the gap between germline ends came to 10 bases. CDR3 length: 13 amino acids. The CDR3 nucleotides are TGTGCCAGCAGTGTAGGGGATCCCTATGGCTACACCTTC. Amino acid sequence: CASSVGDPYGYTF.

The chain couples TRBV11-2 to TRBJ2-1; TRBD2 aligns across 9 bases. Trimming removed 4 bases from V and 4 bases from J; junction bases left unmatched: 11. The CDR3 loop spans 17 amino acids. CDR1 is SGHAT, CDR2 FQNNGV, per germline. The CDR3 bases are TGTGCCAGCAGCTCTCTGGTGGCTCTAGCGGGGTACAATGAGCAGTTCTTC. Translated: CASSSLVALAGYNEQFF.

This clone was observed once. The chain uses TRBV5-1 and TRBJ1-4; 8 positions agree with TRBD1. V lost 5 bases to trimming and J lost 6 bases; unmatched junction nucleotides: 6. CDR1 and CDR2 from the germline V gene are SGHRS and YFSETQ. CDR3 length: 14 amino acids. The CDR3: CASSEGTGYEKLFF. Written as DNA, the CDR3 is TGCGCCAGCAGTGAGGGGACAGGCTATGAAAAACTGTTTTTT.

The V call is TRBV7-3, the J call TRBJ2-3; D gene uncertain. The V and J ends lost 3 bases and 0 bases respectively, with 7 bases between them. Germline values: CDR1 SGHTA, CDR2 FQGTGA. The CDR3 runs to 14 residues. CDR3 region: CASSFFTSTDTQYF. The CDR3 bases are TGTGCCAGCAGCTTTTTTACTAGCACAGATACGCAGTATTTT. Complete variable domain (other parts from reference TRBV7-3 and TRBJ2-3): GAGVSQTPSNKVTEKGKYVELRCDPISGHTALYWYRQSLGQGPEFLIYFQGTGAADDSGLPNDRFFAVRPEGSVSTLKIQRTERGDSAVYLCASSFFTSTDTQYFGPGTRLTVL.

J is TRBJ2-7 and V is TRBV30; TRBD1 is a possible D gene (5 bases). The CDR3 sequence is 15 residues long. Germline CDR1 reads GTSNPN; CDR2 reads SVGIG (reference sequence). V shed 2 bases and J shed 3 bases, with 17 bases lying between them. The CDR3 loop reads CAWSFWQGYDYEQYF. The DNA for the CDR3 is TGTGCCTGGAGTTTTTGGCAGGGCTATGACTACGAGCAGTACTTC.

V usage is TRBV7-8 and J usage is TRBJ2-1, with 14 bases lining up with TRBD2. CDR3 length: 20 amino acids. V shed 5 bases, J shed 9 bases, and the junction held 21 bases outside the gene matches. From germline, CDR1 is SGHVS and CDR2 FQNEAQ. CDR3 loop: CASSRTQGGYGLAGGGEQFF. CDR3 nucleotide sequence: TGTGCCAGCAGCAGAACCCAAGGGGGCTACGGACTAGCGGGAGGAGGTGAGCAGTTCTTC.

The rearrangement links TRBV5-1 to TRBJ2-7; TRBD2 might be the D (5 bases). Deletions cut 4 bases from V and 3 bases from J, with 11 bases between. This CDR3 region has 13 residues. Germline assignment: CDR1 SGHRS and CDR2 YFSETQ. The CDR3 DNA is TGCGCCAGCAGCGCCTCCGGAGGCTACGAGCAGTACTTC. It yields the protein CASSASGGYEQYF. The full variable domain, rest sourced from reference TRBV5-1 and TRBJ2-7, is KAGVTQTPRYLIKTRGQQVTLSCSPISGHRSVSWYQQTPGQGLQFLFEYFSETQRNKGNFPGRFSGRQFSNSRSEMNVSTLELGDSALYLCASSASGGYEQYFGPGTRLTVT.

The chain couples TRBV6-1 to TRBJ1-4; D is possibly TRBD1 (6 bases). Germline CDR1 is MNHNS and CDR2 is SASEGT. The CDR3 covers 14 residues. V gave up 8 bases and J gave up 3 bases, with 13 bases separating them. The CDR3 bases are TGTGCCAGCGGCAGACAGGCAGCTAATGAAAAACTGTTTTTT. It translates to CASGRQAANEKLFF.

V gene TRBV15 combines with J gene TRBJ2-7; D uncertain. V lost 4 bases and J lost 1, with 11 bases in between. CDR1 and CDR2 from the germline V gene are LNHNV and YYDKDF (reference sequence). The length of the CDR3 is 14 residues. CDR3 sequence reads: CATSTVGWSYEQYF. The DNA of the CDR3 is TGTGCCACCAGCACGGTCGGGTGGTCCTACGAGCAGTACTTC.

V usage is TRBV29-1 and J usage is TRBJ1-1; D unclear. Germline V gene sequence: CDR1 SQVTM, CDR2 ANQGSEA. The V and J ends lost 6 bases and 3 bases respectively, with 20 bases between them. CDR3 length: 15 residues. The CDR3 nucleotides are TGCAGCGTCGGCAGGCGGATGGCGGAGGACACTGAAGCTTTCTTT. Protein: CSVGRRMAEDTEAFF.

The chain couples TRBV7-2 to TRBJ2-4; 13 bases are shared with TRBD2. The germline V gene has CDR1 SGHTA and CDR2 FQGNSA. The junction had 10 bases not matched to a gene; V was cut back by 5 bases and J by 12 bases. This CDR3 region has 15 residues. CDR3 nucleotides: TGTGCCAGCAGCCCGGTCACTAGCGGGAGGGATACTCAGTACTTC. Translation: CASSPVTSGRDTQYF.

The gene calls are TRBV19 and TRBJ2-7, with a possible D match to TRBD1 (6 bases). Trimming pared 2 bases from V and 7 bases from J, leaving 12 bases between. Germline CDR1 reads LNHDA; CDR2 reads SQIVND (reference sequence). The CDR3 consists of 13 residues. This chain's CDR3 is CASSITNRVEQYF. In DNA form, the CDR3 reads TGTGCCAGTAGTATAACAAACAGGGTTGAGCAGTACTTC.

The chain links TRBV19 to TRBJ2-1; D uncertain. V lost 7 bases and J lost 0, with 13 bases in between. Germline V CDR1 and CDR2: LNHDA, SQIVND (reference sequence). CDR3 length: 15 amino acids. The DNA for the CDR3 is TGTGCCAGTAATTATGGCGGATCCTCCTACAATGAGCAGTTCTTC. Its protein is CASNYGGSSYNEQFF.

The chain combines TRBV4-3 with TRBJ2-1; D remains ambiguous. Germline V gene data show CDR1 as LGHNA and CDR2 as YSLEER. V lost 6 bases, J lost 5 bases, and 11 bases lay in between. CDR3 length: 13 amino acids. CDR3 loop: CASSPTENNEQFF. The CDR3 coding sequence is TGCGCCAGCAGTCCGACGGAGAACAATGAGCAGTTCTTC.

The rearrangement links TRBV27 to TRBJ2-2; no firm D call. The CDR3 sequence is 16 residues long. The germline gives CDR1 MNHEY, CDR2 SMNVEV (reference sequence). V lost 5 bases to trimming and J lost 1 base, with 14 bases between them. CDR3 DNA sequence: TGTGCCAGCAGTATCCACCCATTTAGGAACACCGGGGAGCTGTTTTTT. Amino acids: CASSIHPFRNTGELFF.

In nucleotides, the CDR3 is TGTGCCAGCAGTTTTCGACAGGGCATTCACCACGAGCAGTACTTC. Its protein is CASSFRQGIHHEQYF. The chain links TRBV27 to TRBJ2-7; 7 bases are a match to TRBD1. The CDR3 loop spans 15 amino acids. Germline V gives CDR1 MNHEY, CDR2 SMNVEV (reference sequence). The junction had 10 bases not matched to a gene; V was cut back by 3 bases and J by 5 bases.

The chain uses TRBV7-9 and TRBJ2-1; 7 nucleotides agree with TRBD2. Germline CDR1 and CDR2: SEHNR and FQNEAQ (reference sequence). The CDR3 has 14 amino acids. Losses at the gene ends were 7 bases for V and 2 bases for J; bases not matched to a gene: 5. CDR3 region: CASTPAGPYNEQFF. The DNA for the CDR3 is TGTGCCAGCACCCCAGCGGGGCCCTACAATGAGCAGTTCTTC. Variable domain in full (rest from reference TRBV7-9 and TRBJ2-1): DTGVSQNPRHKITKRGQNVTFRCDPISEHNRLYWYRQTLGQGPEFLTYFQNEAQLEKSRLLSDRFSAERPKGSFSTLEIQRTEQGDSAMYLCASTPAGPYNEQFFGPGTRLTVL.

V is TRBV7-9 and J is TRBJ2-1, with D perhaps matching TRBD1 (5 bases). V was pared by 7 bases and J by 6 bases, with 16 bases between. The CDR3 contains 14 residues. Germline CDR1 SEHNR, CDR2 FQNEAQ (reference sequence). The CDR3 reads CASTVGAGVNEQFF. CDR3 nucleotide sequence: TGTGCCAGCACGGTTGGGGCTGGGGTCAATGAGCAGTTCTTC.

The V gene is TRBV5-4, the J gene TRBJ1-4, with no clear D. CDR1 and CDR2 from the germline V gene are SGHNT and YYREEE (reference sequence). V was cut by 2 bases and J by 7 bases, with 9 bases left in between. This CDR3 has 13 amino acids. The CDR3 is CASSFATSEKLFF. CDR3 nucleotides: TGTGCCAGCAGCTTTGCGACAAGTGAAAAACTGTTTTTT.

This chain connects TRBV2 to TRBJ2-7, with D perhaps matching TRBD1 (5 bases). CDR1 and CDR2 (germline): SNHLY, FYNNEI. The CDR3 spans 12 residues. V was clipped by 7 bases and J by 6 bases, with 13 bases between them. The CDR3 DNA sequence: TGTGCCAGCAATACCGGAAGGGGCGAGCAGTACTTC. It specifies CASNTGRGEQYF.

The V call is TRBV5-1, the J call TRBJ2-3; D not certain. Trimming left V 4 bases short and J 4 bases short, with 7 bases between. The CDR3 sequence is 12 residues long. Germline V gene sequence: CDR1 SGHRS, CDR2 YFSETQ. The CDR3 DNA reads TGCGCCAGCAGCCCGTCCGCAGATACGCAGTATTTT. It yields the protein CASSPSADTQYF.

The V gene is TRBV11-2, the J gene TRBJ2-3; 8 bases are a match to TRBD2. V shed 6 bases and J 5 bases; nucleotides not matched to a gene: 10. The CDR3 totals 15 residues. Germline CDR1 is SGHAT and CDR2 is FQNNGV. The DNA for the CDR3 is TGTGCCAGCAGGCTCAGCGGGAGTGGGGGAGATACGCAGTATTTT. It codes for CASRLSGSGGDTQYF.

The chain links TRBV25-1 to TRBJ1-2; D uncertain. Germline V gives CDR1 MGHDK, CDR2 SYGVNS. The V gene lost 1 base and the J gene lost 2 bases, with 8 bases spanning the gap. This CDR3 contains 14 residues. As DNA, the CDR3 is TGTGCCAGCAGTGAATTCGGGAGGAACTATGGCTACACCTTC. Translated, it gives CASSEFGRNYGYTF.

The gene calls are TRBV19 and TRBJ1-5; no clear D. Trimming took 3 bases from V and 0 from J, leaving 6 bases between them. CDR3 length: 14 amino acids. Germline CDR1 LNHDA, CDR2 SQIVND (reference sequence). For the CDR3, the DNA is TGTGCCAGTAGTATGGGCAATAGCAATCAGCCCCAGCATTTT. Its protein is CASSMGNSNQPQHF. Variable domain in full (rest from reference TRBV19 and TRBJ1-5): DGGITQSPKYLFRKEGQNVTLSCEQNLNHDAMYWYRQDPGQGLRLIYYSQIVNDFQKGDIAEGYSVSREKKESFPLTVTSAQKNPTAFYLCASSMGNSNQPQHFGDGTRLSIL.

This chain connects TRBV7-2 to TRBJ2-3; weak D call: TRBD2 (5 bases). Germline V CDR1 and CDR2: SGHTA, FQGNSA. The V gene lost 5 bases and the J gene lost 1 base, with 13 bases spanning the gap. The CDR3 is made up of 15 amino acids. This CDR3 reads CASSPRRSGTDTQYF. The CDR3 coding sequence is TGTGCCAGCAGCCCGAGGAGGTCGGGCACAGATACGCAGTATTTT.

The V and J genes are TRBV7-3 and TRBJ1-2, with 9 bases that match TRBD1. CDR1 SGHTA and CDR2 FQGTGA come from the germline V gene. Losses at the gene ends were 5 bases for V and 6 bases for J; bases not matched to a gene: 4. The CDR3 runs to 13 residues. CDR3 DNA sequence: TGTGCCAGCAGCCCAGGGACAGGGAATGGCTACACCTTC. Its protein product is CASSPGTGNGYTF.

The chain recombines TRBV9 with TRBJ2-2; 11 bases fit TRBD2. In germline, CDR1 is SGDLS, CDR2 YYNGEE. The V gene end was trimmed by 4 bases and the J gene end by 1 base; junction bases not matched to a gene: 3. CDR3 length: 16 residues. The CDR3 sequence: CASSPLAGGNTGELFF. The CDR3 DNA is TGTGCCAGCAGCCCGCTAGCGGGAGGGAACACCGGGGAGCTGTTTTTT.